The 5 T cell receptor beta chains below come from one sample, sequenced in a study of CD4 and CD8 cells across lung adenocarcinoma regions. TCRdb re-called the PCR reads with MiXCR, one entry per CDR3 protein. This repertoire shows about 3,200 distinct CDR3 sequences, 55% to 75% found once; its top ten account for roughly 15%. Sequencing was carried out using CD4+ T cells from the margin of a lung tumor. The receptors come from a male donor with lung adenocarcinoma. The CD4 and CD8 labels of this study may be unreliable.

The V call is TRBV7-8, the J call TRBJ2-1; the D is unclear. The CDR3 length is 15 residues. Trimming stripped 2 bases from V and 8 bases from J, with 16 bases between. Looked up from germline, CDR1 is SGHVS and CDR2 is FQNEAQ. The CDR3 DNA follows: TGTGCCAGCAGCTTAAAGGAGTCTCAGGCATATGAGCAGTTCTTC. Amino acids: CASSLKESQAYEQFF.

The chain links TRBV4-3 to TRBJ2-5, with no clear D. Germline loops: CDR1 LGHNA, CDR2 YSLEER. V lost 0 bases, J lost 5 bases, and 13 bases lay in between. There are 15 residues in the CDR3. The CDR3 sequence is CASSQDHGPRETQYF. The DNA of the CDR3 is TGCGCCAGCAGCCAAGATCACGGACCCCGGGAGACCCAGTACTTC.

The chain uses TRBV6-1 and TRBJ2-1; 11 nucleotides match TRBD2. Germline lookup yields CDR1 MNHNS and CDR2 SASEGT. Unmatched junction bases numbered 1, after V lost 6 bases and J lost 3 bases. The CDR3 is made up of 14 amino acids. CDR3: CASRGTSGYNEQFF. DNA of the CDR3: TGTGCCAGCAGGGGGACTAGCGGCTACAATGAGCAGTTCTTC.

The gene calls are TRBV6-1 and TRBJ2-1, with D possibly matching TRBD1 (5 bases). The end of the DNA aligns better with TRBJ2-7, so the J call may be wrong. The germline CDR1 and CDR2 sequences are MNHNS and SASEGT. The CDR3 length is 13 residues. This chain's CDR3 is CASRDTGSYEQYF. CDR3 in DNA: TGTGCCAGCAGGGACACTGGCTCCTACGAGCAGTACTTC.

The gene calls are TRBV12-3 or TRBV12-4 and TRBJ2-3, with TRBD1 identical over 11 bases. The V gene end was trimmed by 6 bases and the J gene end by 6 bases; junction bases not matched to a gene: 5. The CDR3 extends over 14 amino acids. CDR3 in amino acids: CASSRTGGADTQYF. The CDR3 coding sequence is TGTGCCAGCAGCCGGACAGGGGGCGCGGATACGCAGTATTTT.